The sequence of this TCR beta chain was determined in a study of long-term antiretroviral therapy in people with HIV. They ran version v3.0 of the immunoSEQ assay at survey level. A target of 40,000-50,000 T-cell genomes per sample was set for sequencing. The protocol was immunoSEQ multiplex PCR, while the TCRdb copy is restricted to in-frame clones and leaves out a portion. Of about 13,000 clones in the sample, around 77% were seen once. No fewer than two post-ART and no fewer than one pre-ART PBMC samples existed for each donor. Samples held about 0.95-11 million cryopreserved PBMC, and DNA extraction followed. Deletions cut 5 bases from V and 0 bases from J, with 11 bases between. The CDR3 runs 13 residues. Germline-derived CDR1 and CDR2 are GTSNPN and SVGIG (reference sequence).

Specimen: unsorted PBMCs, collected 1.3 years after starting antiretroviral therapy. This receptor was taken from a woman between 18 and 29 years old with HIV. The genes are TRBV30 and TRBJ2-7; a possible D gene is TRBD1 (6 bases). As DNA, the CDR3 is TGTGCCTGGCACCCGGGACACTCCTACGAGCAGTACTTC. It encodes CAWHPGHSYEQYF.